A selection of T cell receptor beta chains follows, all from one sample in a study of CD8 T cells in ankylosing spondylitis. TCRdb re-called the 5' RACE reads with MiXCR, one entry per CDR3 protein. The sample carries a few hundred thousand distinct CDR3 sequences, roughly 13% recorded once. Sequenced material: blood, either unsorted or a sorted T cell fraction (not recorded which). The receptors shown here come from a male donor with ankylosing spondylitis. Each CDR3 is given with its conserved first and last residue. D genes are given only for firm matches. Some rows mark clone size as missing; the rest say once, few, many or name a class of expanded clone.

V	size	D	J	length	DNA	CDR3
TRBV7-7	few	TRBD1	TRBJ2-5	15	TGTGCCAGCAGCTTAGGCGACAGGGCGCAAGAGACCCAGTACTTC	CASSLGDRAQETQYF
TRBV5-1	NA	TRBD1	TRBJ2-3	15	TGCGCCAGCAGCGACAGGGGCGGGGCAGCAGATACGCAGTATTTT	CASSDRGGAADTQYF
TRBV5-6	NA	TRBD1	TRBJ1-1	14	TGTGCCAGCAGCTATGGACAGGGGTGGGCTGAAGCTTTCTTT	CASSYGQGWAEAFF
TRBV15	NA	NA	TRBJ1-5	15	TGTGCCACCACAGACGTTGGGAATATCGGTCAGCCCCAGCATTTT	CATTDVGNIGQPQHF
TRBV27	NA	NA	TRBJ2-7	17	TGTGCCAGCAGTTTATCGGTTCGATCAGGGGAGCCAGGCGAGCAGTACTTC	CASSLSVRSGEPGEQYF
TRBV4-1	NA	NA	TRBJ1-1	14	TGCGCCAGCAGCCCTAGGCAGCAGAACACTGAAGCTTTCTTT	CASSPRQQNTEAFF
TRBV5-1	few	NA	TRBJ1-1	14	TGCGCCAGCAGCCGCGACGGTATGAACACTGAAGCTTTCTTT	CASSRDGMNTEAFF
TRBV6-1	NA	NA	TRBJ1-5	21	TGTGCCAGCAGTGAACAGCGCCTACCACCCTGGGACACTAGCTCCAATCAGCCCCAGCATTTT	CASSEQRLPPWDTSSNQPQHF
TRBV5-4	NA	NA	TRBJ2-3	16	TGTGCCAGCAGCTTGGATTTGTTTTTCGGCACAGATACGCAGTATTTT	CASSLDLFFGTDTQYF
TRBV28	few	TRBD1	TRBJ1-2	14	TGTGCCAGCAGTTTTCAGGGGGCGGACTATGGCTACACCTTC	CASSFQGADYGYTF
TRBV5-6	NA	NA	TRBJ2-1	15	TGTGCCAGCAGCTTTCCTAGCGCAGGGGTAAATGAGCAGTTCTTC	CASSFPSAGVNEQFF